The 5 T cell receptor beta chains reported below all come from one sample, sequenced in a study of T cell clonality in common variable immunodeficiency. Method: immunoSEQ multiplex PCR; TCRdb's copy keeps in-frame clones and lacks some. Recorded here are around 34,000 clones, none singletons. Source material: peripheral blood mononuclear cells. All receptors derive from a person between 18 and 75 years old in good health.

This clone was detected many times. Here the CDR3 reads CASSHGTGGPDTQYF. Partial CDR3 DNA: TGCGCCAGCAGCCACGGGACAGGGGGTCCAGATACG. The V gene is TRBV4-1, the J gene TRBJ2-3; TRBD1 matches at 11 bases. The read is 3 residues too short to cover the CDR3 end, so that end is filled in from the germline J gene. Germline CDR1 is MGHRA and CDR2 is YSYEKL. The CDR3 has 15 amino acids. The ends lost 3 bases at V and 4 bases at J; junction bases unmatched: 3.

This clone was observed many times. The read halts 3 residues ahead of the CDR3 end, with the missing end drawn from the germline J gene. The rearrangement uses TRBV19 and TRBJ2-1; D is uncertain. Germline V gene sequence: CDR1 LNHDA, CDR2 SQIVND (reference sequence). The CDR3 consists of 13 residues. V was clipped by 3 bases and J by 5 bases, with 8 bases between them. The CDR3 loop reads CASSITDNNEQFF. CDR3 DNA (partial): TGTGCCAGTAGTATTACAGATAACAATGAG.

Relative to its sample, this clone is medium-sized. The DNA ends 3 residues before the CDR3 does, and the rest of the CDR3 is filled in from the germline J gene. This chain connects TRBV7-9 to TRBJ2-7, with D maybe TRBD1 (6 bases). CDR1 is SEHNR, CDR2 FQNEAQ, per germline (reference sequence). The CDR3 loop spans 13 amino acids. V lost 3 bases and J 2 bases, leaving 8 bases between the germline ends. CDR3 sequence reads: CASSLDRTYEQYF. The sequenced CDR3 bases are TGTGCCAGCAGCTTGGACAGAACCTACGAG.

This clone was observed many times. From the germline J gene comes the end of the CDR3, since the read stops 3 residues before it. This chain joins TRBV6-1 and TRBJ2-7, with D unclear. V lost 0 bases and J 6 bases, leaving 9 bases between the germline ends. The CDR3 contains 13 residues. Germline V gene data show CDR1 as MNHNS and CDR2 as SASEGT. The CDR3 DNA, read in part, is TGTGCCAGCAGTGAAGCATCAGGTTCCGAG. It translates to CASSEASGSE. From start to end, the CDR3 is CASSEASGSEQYF.

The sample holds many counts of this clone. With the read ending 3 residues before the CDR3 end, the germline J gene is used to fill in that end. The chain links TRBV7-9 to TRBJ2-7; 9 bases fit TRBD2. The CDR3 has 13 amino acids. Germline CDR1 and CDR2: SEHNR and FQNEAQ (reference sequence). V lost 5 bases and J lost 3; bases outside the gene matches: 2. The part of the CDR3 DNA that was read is TGTGCCAGCAGCGGTAGCGGGAGCTACGAG. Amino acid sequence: CASSGSGSYE. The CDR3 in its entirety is CASSGSGSYEQYF.